This entry is about one T cell receptor beta chain. Its antigen is undetermined. The CDR3 covers 13 residues. The germline V gene has CDR1 KGHSH and CDR2 LQKENI. The V and J ends lost 8 bases and 2 bases respectively, with 13 bases between them. Using its own MiXCR run on the 5' RACE reads, TCRdb lists one record per CDR3 protein. The sample holds 700,000 to 950,000 distinct CDR3 sequences, over 9% seen once. This sample stems from a study of identical twins. The study's findings and limits: There was more out-of-frame TCR alpha sharing in monozygotic twins than models estimated.

The same data also contributed to another study, on yellow fever vaccine responses in identical twins.

Sample: PBMCs. This TCR was sampled from a young woman in good health. The gene calls are TRBV18 and TRBJ2-7; D remains unclear. The CDR3 reads CASSPGPTYEQYV. CDR3 coding DNA: TGTGCCAGCAGCCCCGGGCCAACCTACGAGCAGTACGTC.